These 32 T cell receptor beta chains share one sample of origin, sequenced in a study of cytomegalovirus exposure and HLA in healthy donors. Use of 60 Vbeta and 13 Jbeta primers characterized the PCR. TCRdb keeps only in-frame clones here, not all; method: immunoSEQ multiplex PCR. This table holds 150,000 or so clones. The specimen was PBMCs. Receptors originate from a woman aged 45-65 years in good health and CMV-seronegative.

The V call is TRBV5-1, the J call TRBJ2-2, with a tentative D call TRBD1 (6 bases). The CDR3 is 16 amino acids. The germline V gene encodes CDR1 SGHRS and CDR2 YFSETQ. V lost 3 bases, J lost 0 bases, and 12 bases lay in between. CDR3 in amino acids: CASSSTGSANTGELFF. Here the CDR3 DNA reads TGCGCCAGCAGCTCGACAGGTTCTGCGAACACCGGGGAGCTGTTTTTT.

This rearrangement joins TRBV5-6 to TRBJ1-4; D gene unclear. There are 15 residues in the CDR3. The germline V gene encodes CDR1 SGHDT and CDR2 YYEEEE. Trimming shortened V by 3 bases and J by 5 bases, and 14 bases separated the two germline ends. The CDR3 nucleotides read TGTGCCAGCAGCTCCTGGGCAGGTCAAAATGAAAAACTGTTTTTT. Translating gives CASSSWAGQNEKLFF.

The rearrangement links TRBV14 to TRBJ2-6; D ambiguous. Germline V lookup: CDR1 SGHDN, CDR2 FVKESK. The CDR3 sequence is 16 residues long. Between the trimmed V and J ends, which lost 0 bases and 0 bases, there was a span of 6 bases. The CDR3 nucleotides are TGTGCCAGCAGCCAAGATTTACTCTCTGGGGCCAACGTCCTGACTTTC. It encodes CASSQDLLSGANVLTF.

The chain is built from TRBV6-1 and TRBJ2-1, with 13 bases lining up with TRBD2. The germline V gene encodes CDR1 MNHNS and CDR2 SASEGT. The CDR3 is made up of 15 amino acids. V was pared by 5 bases and J by 7 bases, with 5 bases of the junction left unmatched. DNA of the CDR3: TGTGCCAGCAGTCAACTAGCGGGAGGGACGAATGAGCAGTTCTTC. Its translation: CASSQLAGGTNEQFF.

The V call is TRBV4-3, the J call TRBJ2-7; 13 bases are shared with TRBD2. This CDR3 is built from 15 residues. V lost 4 bases to trimming and J lost 2 bases; unmatched junction nucleotides: 2. The germline gives CDR1 LGHNA, CDR2 YSLEER. The CDR3 DNA reads as TGCGCCAGCAGCCGACTAGCGGGAGGACCCTACGAGCAGTACTTC. Residues: CASSRLAGGPYEQYF.

The rearrangement uses TRBV20-1 and TRBJ2-1, with D hard to call. Deletions cut 4 bases from V and 4 bases from J, with 5 bases between. The germline gives CDR1 DFQATT, CDR2 SNEGSKA (reference sequence). There are 11 residues in the CDR3. CDR3 sequence (DNA): TGCAGTGCTACCCTTTACAATGAGCAGTTCTTC. Protein product: CSATLYNEQFF.

The chain employs TRBV6-6 and TRBJ1-2, with 7 positions matching TRBD1. Germline V CDR1 and CDR2: MNHNY, SVGAGI (reference sequence). This CDR3 has 13 amino acids. The trim removed 6 bases at V and 8 bases at J, leaving 9 bases unmatched. In DNA form, the CDR3 reads TGTGCCAGCAGGAACCAGACAGGGAGAGGCTACACCTTC. As protein: CASRNQTGRGYTF.

The V and J genes are TRBV18 and TRBJ2-1, with D uncertain. The length of the CDR3 is 14 residues. The germline gives CDR1 KGHSH, CDR2 LQKENI. Trimming pared 1 base from V and 6 bases from J, leaving 10 bases between. The CDR3 DNA follows: TGTGCCAGCTCACCACGCCCATCCGGCAATGAGCAGTTCTTC. Amino acids: CASSPRPSGNEQFF.

The chain carries TRBV5-6 and TRBJ2-7; TRBD1 might be the D (5 bases). The ends were cut back, 1 base at V and 3 bases at J, with 11 bases in the middle. This CDR3 has 14 amino acids. Germline CDR1 is SGHDT and CDR2 is YYEEEE. The CDR3 sequence is CASSLYDSFYEQYF. For the CDR3, the DNA is TGTGCCAGCAGCTTGTATGACAGCTTCTACGAGCAGTACTTC.

The rearrangement uses TRBV27 and TRBJ2-7, with 15 bases fitting TRBD2. The V segment lost 6 bases and the J segment 4 bases; nucleotides outside the gene matches: 7. The length of the CDR3 is 16 residues. The germline gives CDR1 MNHEY, CDR2 SMNVEV (reference sequence). Here the CDR3 reads CASSIGTSGRFYEQYF. The CDR3 coding sequence is TGTGCCAGCAGCATCGGGACTAGCGGGAGGTTTTACGAGCAGTACTTC.

The chain carries TRBV28 and TRBJ2-7, with D unclear. CDR1 is MDHEN, CDR2 SYDVKM, per germline. CDR3 length: 15 residues. Trimming removed 3 bases from V and 3 bases from J, with 15 bases in between. As DNA, the CDR3 is TGTGCCAGCAGTTTGCTACGCAGGTCCCACTACGAGCAGTACTTC. The encoded protein is CASSLLRRSHYEQYF.

The J gene is TRBJ1-4, the V gene TRBV5-1; 10 nucleotides match TRBD1. Germline V lookup: CDR1 SGHRS, CDR2 YFSETQ. This CDR3 is built from 16 residues. Trimming removed 0 bases from V and 7 bases from J; junction bases left unmatched: 6. CDR3 in amino acids: CASSLGQGARLEKLFF. Written as DNA, the CDR3 is TGCGCCAGCAGCTTGGGACAGGGGGCGCGTCTTGAAAAACTGTTTTTT.

This chain links TRBV5-6 with TRBJ1-4; TRBD1 might be the D (6 bases). V was cut by 3 bases and J by 7 bases, with 19 bases left in between. In germline, CDR1 is SGHDT, CDR2 YYEEEE. CDR3 size: 16 residues. The CDR3 reads CASSYPLGQSGEKLFF. The CDR3 bases are TGTGCCAGCAGCTATCCCTTGGGACAAAGCGGTGAAAAACTGTTTTTT.

The chain joins TRBV18 to TRBJ1-5; 7 bases are shared with TRBD1. Germline CDR1 reads KGHSH; CDR2 reads LQKENI. The CDR3 has 15 amino acids. V was clipped by 3 bases and J by 2 bases; unmatched bases: 4. Here the CDR3 DNA reads TGTGCCAGCTCACCCGACAGGGCCGGCAATCAGCCCCAGCATTTT. Translating it yields CASSPDRAGNQPQHF.

This rearrangement joins TRBV28 to TRBJ1-1; D is undetermined. Germline CDR1 MDHEN, CDR2 SYDVKM. V shed 3 bases and J shed 0 bases, with 8 bases lying between them. CDR3 length: 14 amino acids. This CDR3 is CASSFRGLNTEAFF. The DNA for the CDR3 is TGTGCCAGCAGTTTCCGAGGGCTGAACACTGAAGCTTTCTTT.

This chain uses TRBV5-4 with TRBJ1-5; D gene unclear. The CDR3 contains 16 residues. Germline V gene lookup returns CDR1 SGHNT and CDR2 YYREEE (reference sequence). V dropped 4 bases and J dropped 5 bases, with 19 bases sitting between them. The CDR3 is CASSPYMIAIDQPQHF. The DNA for the CDR3 is TGTGCCAGCAGCCCATACATGATAGCAATTGATCAGCCCCAGCATTTT.

DNA for the CDR3: TGTGCCAGCAGTTACCCCCCTTGGCACGAGCAGTACTTC. Translated, it gives CASSYPPWHEQYF. The chain employs TRBV6-5 and TRBJ2-7; D is ambiguous. Germline CDR1 MNHEY, CDR2 SVGAGI. V dropped 2 bases and J dropped 5 bases, with 10 bases sitting between them. This CDR3 has 13 residues.

V is TRBV28 and J is TRBJ1-1, with D possibly TRBD1 on 6 matching bases. Germline CDR1 MDHEN, CDR2 SYDVKM. Trimming cost V 1 base and J 12 bases, with 18 bases left between them. There are 14 residues in the CDR3. This CDR3 is CASSLSRAGARTFF. The DNA for the CDR3 is TGTGCCAGCAGTTTATCCCGGGCAGGGGCGAGAACTTTCTTT.

The CDR3, as DNA: TGTGCCAGTAGTGAACCAGCGGGAGAGAGCACAGATACGCAGTATTTT. The encoded protein is CASSEPAGESTDTQYF. The rearrangement joins TRBV19 to TRBJ2-3, with 8 bases lining up with TRBD2. Germline V gene lookup returns CDR1 LNHDA and CDR2 SQIVND (reference sequence). This CDR3 has 16 amino acids. The V gene end was trimmed by 5 bases and the J gene end by 0 bases; junction bases not matched to a gene: 7.

The J gene is TRBJ1-1, the V gene TRBV7-3; D is possibly TRBD1 (5 bases). V was pared by 5 bases and J by 3 bases, with 10 bases between. Germline values: CDR1 SGHTA, CDR2 FQGTGA. The CDR3 has 13 amino acids. The CDR3, as DNA: TGTGCCAGCAGCAACGACAGAGACACTGAAGCTTTCTTT. As protein: CASSNDRDTEAFF.

In DNA form, the CDR3 reads TGTGCCAGCAGACCGCTCGGGACTAGCGGGGGAGGGACAGATACGCAGTATTTT. Its translation is CASRPLGTSGGGTDTQYF. The chain couples TRBV27 to TRBJ2-3, with 14 bases matching TRBD2. This CDR3 is 18 amino acids long. The ends lost 6 bases at V and 3 bases at J; junction bases unmatched: 11. The V gene's germline CDR1 is MNHEY and CDR2 SMNVEV (reference sequence).

The chain joins TRBV11-2 to TRBJ2-7, with D perhaps TRBD2 (5 bases). This CDR3 has 15 amino acids. Germline CDR1 reads SGHAT; CDR2 reads FQNNGV. Trimming shortened V by 5 bases and J by 0 bases, and 14 bases separated the two germline ends. The CDR3 DNA reads TGTGCCAGCAGCCCAGACGGCGGGTTCTCCTACGAGCAGTACTTC. It codes for CASSPDGGFSYEQYF.

The chain uses TRBV28 and TRBJ1-5; tentatively, D is TRBD1 (6 bases). The CDR3 has 15 amino acids. V was shortened by 6 bases and J by 4 bases, with 16 bases between the two germline ends. Germline V gene sequence: CDR1 MDHEN, CDR2 SYDVKM. CDR3 in amino acids: CASRPHGGGNQPQHF. CDR3 DNA: TGTGCCAGCAGGCCCCATGGGGGCGGAAATCAGCCCCAGCATTTT.

The chain employs TRBV13 and TRBJ2-1, with 9 nucleotides matching TRBD1. The CDR3 totals 15 residues. The V and J ends lost 6 bases and 6 bases, in that order; junction bases with no gene match: 9. Germline V gene sequence: CDR1 PRHDT, CDR2 FYEKMQ (reference sequence). The CDR3 is CASSEPGTGLNEQFF. In DNA, the CDR3 is TGTGCCAGCAGTGAGCCGGGGACAGGGCTCAATGAGCAGTTCTTC. The variable domain in full, with the rest retrieved from reference TRBV13 and TRBJ2-1, is AAGVIQSPRHLIKEKRETATLKCYPIPRHDTVYWYQQGPGQDPQFLISFYEKMQSDKGSIPDRFSAQQFSDYHSELNMSSLELGDSALYFCASSEPGTGLNEQFFGPGTRLTVL.

The chain combines TRBV19 with TRBJ2-1, with 10 bases matching TRBD2. Trimming cost V 4 bases and J 4 bases; bases outside gene matches: 4. This CDR3 comprises 15 residues. Germline V lookup: CDR1 LNHDA, CDR2 SQIVND (reference sequence). Here the CDR3 reads CASSTSGGQYNEQFF. CDR3 nucleotides: TGTGCCAGTAGTACTAGCGGGGGCCAGTACAATGAGCAGTTCTTC. The complete variable domain, with remaining parts taken from reference TRBV19 and TRBJ2-1, reads DGGITQSPKYLFRKEGQNVTLSCEQNLNHDAMYWYRQDPGQGLRLIYYSQIVNDFQKGDIAEGYSVSREKKESFPLTVTSAQKNPTAFYLCASSTSGGQYNEQFFGPGTRLTVL.

The chain uses TRBV19 and TRBJ2-2, with 10 bases matching TRBD1. The CDR3 covers 15 residues. The germline gives CDR1 LNHDA, CDR2 SQIVND (reference sequence). After removal of 7 bases from V and 6 bases from J, the junction contained 8 bases not matched to a gene. The CDR3 DNA sequence: TGTGCCAGTACCCTGACAGGGGGCGCAGCCGGGGAGCTGTTTTTT. It is translated as CASTLTGGAAGELFF.

V usage is TRBV5-4 and J usage is TRBJ2-5, with D perhaps matching TRBD2 (6 bases). V was clipped by 3 bases and J by 5 bases, with 14 bases between them. Germline loops: CDR1 SGHNT, CDR2 YYREEE (reference sequence). This CDR3 has 14 amino acids. The CDR3 DNA reads TGTGCCAGCAGCTGGCACCAGGGAGGCGAGACCCAGTACTTC. Protein: CASSWHQGGETQYF. The whole variable domain, remainder taken from reference TRBV5-4 and TRBJ2-5, is ETGVTQSPTHLIKTRGQQVTLRCSSQSGHNTVSWYQQALGQGPQFIFQYYREEENGRGNFPPRFSGLQFPNYSSELNVNALELDDSALYLCASSWHQGGETQYFGPGTRLLVL.

The chain carries TRBV6-1 and TRBJ2-1; TRBD1 aligns across 9 bases. CDR1 and CDR2 from the germline V gene are MNHNS and SASEGT. The CDR3 totals 15 residues. With 3 bases clipped from V and 4 bases from J, the junction kept 4 bases outside the gene matches. Written as DNA, the CDR3 is TGTGCCAGCAGTGAGTGGGACAGGGCGTACAATGAGCAGTTCTTC. Its translation: CASSEWDRAYNEQFF.

This chain uses TRBV9 with TRBJ2-2, with 8 nucleotides matching TRBD1. CDR3 length: 14 residues. After removal of 3 bases from V and 4 bases from J, the junction contained 2 bases not matched to a gene. Germline V gene sequence: CDR1 SGDLS, CDR2 YYNGEE. Here the CDR3 DNA reads TGTGCCAGCAGCGGAGACAGGGGCACCGGGGAGCTGTTTTTT. Amino acid sequence: CASSGDRGTGELFF.

The chain is built from TRBV2 and TRBJ1-6, with TRBD1 matching over 8 bases. Trimming cost V 6 bases and J 9 bases; bases outside gene matches: 10. The germline CDR1 and CDR2 sequences are SNHLY and FYNNEI. CDR3 size: 15 residues. The CDR3 DNA follows: TGTGCCAGCAGACTGACAGGGGTAGGAGTTTCACCCCTCCACTTT. It specifies CASRLTGVGVSPLHF.

The chain links TRBV28 to TRBJ2-5; TRBD1 agrees at 9 bases. CDR1 MDHEN and CDR2 SYDVKM come from the germline V gene. Losses at the gene ends were 2 bases for V and 4 bases for J; bases not matched to a gene: 5. The CDR3 loop spans 15 amino acids. The CDR3 sequence is CASSLPPDRGETQYF. CDR3 sequence (DNA): TGTGCCAGCAGTTTACCCCCGGACAGGGGAGAGACCCAGTACTTC.

The gene calls are TRBV6-1 and TRBJ2-2, with 8 bases lining up with TRBD1. V lost 10 bases to trimming and J lost 1 base; unmatched junction nucleotides: 5. Germline V gives CDR1 MNHNS, CDR2 SASEGT. The CDR3 totals 14 residues. The CDR3: CAITGTGNTGELFF. The CDR3 DNA follows: TGTGCCATAACCGGGACAGGGAACACCGGGGAGCTGTTTTTT.